The clone carrying this TCR beta chain was seen at least ten times. Its matching antigen is unknown. Unique molecular identifiers were attached to individual cDNA molecules. MiXCR, applied by TCRdb to the 5' RACE reads, yields one record per CDR3 protein. This sample yields some 76,000 distinct CDR3 sequences, of which roughly an eighth are seen a single time; over 11% belongs to the top ten. The source of the sample is a study of early T cells in non-severe SARS-CoV-2 infection. As for the study in general: Chains were not paired, and sequencing was done on bulk RNA from unsorted whole blood.

Study-wide points: Database matching using VDJdb favored anti-spike CD8 responses, with private and CD4 specificities left missing.

Sequencing input: whole blood. The origin of this receptor is an adult who was a healthcare worker with PCR-confirmed SARS-CoV-2 infection or an uninfected control (not recorded which).

CDR3 sequence: CSVVLSGGPYEQYF. The CDR3 region has the DNA TGCAGCGTTGTCCTTTCCGGGGGACCGTACGAGCAGTACTTC. V is TRBV29-1 and J is TRBJ2-7; TRBD2 is a possible D gene (6 bases). The ends were cut back, 4 bases at V and 4 bases at J, with 17 bases in the middle. The germline V gene has CDR1 SQVTM and CDR2 ANQGSEA. The CDR3 loop spans 14 amino acids.